This TCR beta chain was profiled in a study of spatial heterogeneity in lung cancer. Study background: Consistently, beta-chain sequences turned up in larger numbers than alpha-chain sequences did. Whole-study results and caveats: Tracking of tumor mutation counts was seen in expanded intratumoral alpha and beta TCR counts. There was tracking of ubiquitous and regional nonsynonymous mutations by the respective counts of ubiquitous and regional expanded TCRs.

Time point indicated: sample taken at primary tumor resection. Unsorted whole RNA of tumor, nontumor lung or frozen PBMC was sequenced. Every molecule of TCR cDNA had its own unique molecular identifier. One entry per CDR3 protein results from TCRdb running MiXCR on the 5' RACE reads. The sample contains about 5,600 distinct CDR3 sequences, 4.8% of which appear only once. This clonotype is termed medium-sized. Its antigen is currently unknown. This beta chain turned up in a library designed for alpha chains; as an off-target read, its abundance says little. The CDR3 length is 16 residues. Germline CDR1 reads SGHNT; CDR2 reads YYREEE (reference sequence). Deletions cut 0 bases from V and 8 bases from J, with 15 bases between.

The chain links TRBV5-4 to TRBJ1-6; TRBD1 might be the D (5 bases). The sample in question was lung tumor tissue, obtained at surgery. The TCR comes from a male donor with early-stage non-small cell lung cancer. CDR3 sequence (DNA): TGTGCCAGCAGCTTGGGTCCCCAGGGTCAGGATTCACCCCTCCACTTT. Protein: CASSLGPQGQDSPLHF. The full variable domain, its missing parts supplied by reference TRBV5-4 and TRBJ1-6, is ETGVTQSPTHLIKTRGQQVTLRCSSQSGHNTVSWYQQALGQGPQFIFQYYREEENGRGNFPPRFSGLQFPNYSSELNVNALELDDSALYLCASSLGPQGQDSPLHFGNGTRLTVT.